This is a list of T cell receptor beta chains from one sample in a study of identical twins. TCRdb redid the calling of the 5' RACE reads with MiXCR, one entry per CDR3 protein. The sample has about 240,000 distinct CDR3 sequences, approximately 10% seen once. Material for sequencing was memory T cells sorted from blood. Receptor source: a man aged 45-65 years in good health. The CDR3 runs from the conserved cysteine through the conserved F or W. Fields, in order: D gene, CDR3 length, J gene, V gene, clone size, CDR3 protein, CDR3 DNA. The D gene is left open where the match is weak. Clone size is stated in some rows and not others, as once, few, many or a class when expanded.

d_call: -
cdr3_length: 12
j_call: TRBJ1-2
v_call: TRBV19
clone_size: -
cdr3_aa: CASSGSNYGYTF
cdr3_nt: TGTGCCTCATCCGGGTCTAACTATGGCTACACCTTC

d_call: TRBD1
cdr3_length: 15
j_call: TRBJ1-5
v_call: TRBV6-2/TRBV6-3
clone_size: -
cdr3_aa: CASSSLQGGRQPQHF
cdr3_nt: TGTGCCAGCAGTTCATTGCAGGGGGGAAGGCAGCCCCAGCATTTT

d_call: -
cdr3_length: 12
j_call: TRBJ2-1
v_call: TRBV29-1
clone_size: -
cdr3_aa: CSGRGSYNEQFF
cdr3_nt: TGCAGCGGGAGGGGCTCCTACAATGAGCAGTTCTTC

d_call: -
cdr3_length: 14
j_call: TRBJ1-5
v_call: TRBV5-1
clone_size: many
cdr3_aa: CASSLDGESQPQHF
cdr3_nt: TGCGCCAGCAGCTTGGATGGGGAAAGTCAGCCCCAGCATTTT

d_call: -
cdr3_length: 13
j_call: TRBJ1-2
v_call: TRBV6-6
clone_size: many
cdr3_aa: CASSQLGDGGYTF
cdr3_nt: TGTGCCAGCAGTCAACTTGGGGACGGTGGCTACACCTTC

d_call: -
cdr3_length: 15
j_call: TRBJ2-3
v_call: TRBV20-1
clone_size: -
cdr3_aa: CSASQGTGLPDTQYF
cdr3_nt: TGCAGTGCTAGTCAGGGGACGGGACTCCCAGATACGCAGTATTTT

d_call: -
cdr3_length: 16
j_call: TRBJ1-1
v_call: TRBV11-2
clone_size: many
cdr3_aa: CASSLEFGRKSTEAFF
cdr3_nt: TGTGCCAGCAGCTTAGAATTTGGCCGAAAGAGCACTGAAGCTTTCTTT

d_call: TRBD1
cdr3_length: 15
j_call: TRBJ2-7
v_call: TRBV7-8
clone_size: -
cdr3_aa: CASSLAVTGGMKQYF
cdr3_nt: TGTGCCAGCAGCTTAGCTGTGACAGGGGGGATGAAGCAGTACTTC

d_call: -
cdr3_length: 15
j_call: TRBJ1-1
v_call: TRBV19
clone_size: -
cdr3_aa: CASSIYEGSNTEAFF
cdr3_nt: TGTGCCAGTAGTATTTATGAGGGTTCGAACACTGAAGCTTTCTTT

d_call: TRBD1
cdr3_length: 15
j_call: TRBJ2-1
v_call: TRBV27
clone_size: -
cdr3_aa: CASSYRGPVYNEQFF
cdr3_nt: TGTGCCAGCAGCTACAGGGGGCCCGTCTACAATGAGCAGTTCTTC

d_call: -
cdr3_length: 12
j_call: TRBJ2-1
v_call: TRBV7-2
clone_size: -
cdr3_aa: CASSLARYEQFF
cdr3_nt: TGTGCCAGCAGCTTAGCAAGGTATGAGCAGTTCTTC

d_call: -
cdr3_length: 13
j_call: TRBJ1-6
v_call: TRBV14
clone_size: -
cdr3_aa: CASSPRPTFPFHF
cdr3_nt: TGTGCCAGCAGCCCCCGCCCGACTTTTCCCTTCCACTTT

d_call: TRBD1
cdr3_length: 16
j_call: TRBJ1-2
v_call: TRBV7-2
clone_size: few
cdr3_aa: CASSLALGQYNYGYTF
cdr3_nt: TGTGCCAGCAGCTTAGCGCTGGGACAGTATAACTATGGCTACACCTTC

d_call: TRBD2
cdr3_length: 17
j_call: TRBJ2-1
v_call: TRBV27
clone_size: few
cdr3_aa: CASSPGFLADFFNEQFF
cdr3_nt: TGTGCCAGCAGCCCCGGGTTTCTAGCGGATTTTTTCAATGAGCAGTTCTTC

d_call: -
cdr3_length: 13
j_call: TRBJ2-5
v_call: TRBV20-1
clone_size: few
cdr3_aa: CSASGPGWETQYF
cdr3_nt: TGCAGTGCCTCGGGGCCGGGCTGGGAGACCCAGTACTTC

d_call: TRBD1
cdr3_length: 15
j_call: TRBJ2-1
v_call: TRBV20-1
clone_size: -
cdr3_aa: CSARDQGQHRNEQFF
cdr3_nt: TGCAGTGCTAGAGATCAGGGACAGCATCGCAATGAGCAGTTCTTC

d_call: -
cdr3_length: 13
j_call: TRBJ2-5
v_call: TRBV12-3/TRBV12-4
clone_size: many
cdr3_aa: CASTETDQETQYF
cdr3_nt: TGTGCCAGCACCGAGACGGACCAAGAGACCCAGTACTTC

d_call: TRBD1
cdr3_length: 15
j_call: TRBJ2-3
v_call: TRBV24-1
clone_size: -
cdr3_aa: CATSVGQGVTDTQYF
cdr3_nt: TGTGCCACCAGTGTCGGACAGGGGGTGACAGATACGCAGTATTTT

d_call: -
cdr3_length: 14
j_call: TRBJ1-6
v_call: TRBV20-1
clone_size: -
cdr3_aa: CSARKANDNSPLHF
cdr3_nt: TGCAGTGCCAGGAAGGCAAACGATAATTCACCCCTCCACTTT

d_call: -
cdr3_length: 13
j_call: TRBJ2-1
v_call: TRBV7-2
clone_size: -
cdr3_aa: CASSSSHANEQFF
cdr3_nt: TGTGCCAGCAGTTCGAGCCACGCCAATGAGCAGTTCTTC

d_call: TRBD2
cdr3_length: 15
j_call: TRBJ2-5
v_call: TRBV2
clone_size: -
cdr3_aa: CASRGVSGGQETQSF
cdr3_nt: TGTGCCAGCAGGGGGGTTAGCGGGGGTCAAGAGACCCAGTCCTTC

d_call: -
cdr3_length: 15
j_call: TRBJ2-4
v_call: TRBV6-2/TRBV6-3
clone_size: many
cdr3_aa: CASSFSSGALGIQYF
cdr3_nt: TGTGCCAGCAGTTTCTCTTCCGGGGCGCTCGGCATTCAGTACTTC

d_call: TRBD1
cdr3_length: 21
j_call: TRBJ1-5
v_call: TRBV24-1
clone_size: many
cdr3_aa: CATSARIGTYVEQGSNQPQHF
cdr3_nt: TGTGCCACCAGTGCCCGAATTGGTACCTATGTGGAACAGGGGAGCAATCAGCCCCAGCATTTT

d_call: TRBD2
cdr3_length: 15
j_call: TRBJ2-7
v_call: TRBV20-1
clone_size: few
cdr3_aa: CSASLRTSGTDEQYF
cdr3_nt: TGCAGTGCTAGTCTACGGACTAGCGGGACGGACGAGCAGTACTTC

d_call: -
cdr3_length: 15
j_call: TRBJ1-5
v_call: TRBV5-4
clone_size: many
cdr3_aa: CASSLAGSGNQPQHF
cdr3_nt: TGTGCCAGCAGCTTGGCAGGGTCGGGCAATCAGCCCCAGCATTTT

d_call: TRBD2
cdr3_length: 16
j_call: TRBJ2-1
v_call: TRBV6-1
clone_size: many
cdr3_aa: CASRLGLAGVVDEQFF
cdr3_nt: TGTGCCAGCAGACTTGGACTAGCGGGAGTAGTGGATGAGCAGTTCTTC

d_call: TRBD1
cdr3_length: 14
j_call: TRBJ1-1
v_call: TRBV5-1
clone_size: -
cdr3_aa: CASSRTGRGTEAFF
cdr3_nt: TGCGCCAGCAGTAGGACAGGGCGGGGCACTGAAGCTTTCTTT

d_call: TRBD1
cdr3_length: 17
j_call: TRBJ2-7
v_call: TRBV18
clone_size: -
cdr3_aa: CASSPPVGQGSSHEQYF
cdr3_nt: TGTGCCAGCTCACCACCGGTGGGACAGGGGAGCTCCCACGAGCAGTACTTC

d_call: TRBD2
cdr3_length: 17
j_call: TRBJ2-1
v_call: TRBV7-2
clone_size: -
cdr3_aa: CASSLGGLAGGYNEQFF
cdr3_nt: TGTGCCAGCAGCTTAGGAGGACTAGCGGGAGGGTACAATGAGCAGTTCTTC

d_call: -
cdr3_length: 15
j_call: TRBJ2-1
v_call: TRBV4-2
clone_size: many
cdr3_aa: CASSQESGSYNEQFF
cdr3_nt: TGTGCCAGCAGCCAAGAATCAGGCTCCTACAATGAGCAGTTCTTC

d_call: -
cdr3_length: 12
j_call: TRBJ2-5
v_call: TRBV6-2/TRBV6-3
clone_size: -
cdr3_aa: CASSWAGETQYF
cdr3_nt: TGTGCCAGCAGTTGGGCTGGCGAGACCCAGTACTTC

d_call: -
cdr3_length: 13
j_call: TRBJ1-2
v_call: TRBV6-2/TRBV6-3
clone_size: few
cdr3_aa: CASSSAANYGYTF
cdr3_nt: TGTGCCAGCAGTTCCGCGGCTAACTATGGCTACACCTTC

d_call: -
cdr3_length: 15
j_call: TRBJ2-7
v_call: TRBV27
clone_size: few
cdr3_aa: CASRIAPGRGYEQYF
cdr3_nt: TGTGCCAGTAGAATCGCTCCGGGACGGGGCTACGAGCAGTACTTC

d_call: TRBD2
cdr3_length: 14
j_call: TRBJ2-7
v_call: TRBV11-2
clone_size: many
cdr3_aa: CASSLVAGPYEQYF
cdr3_nt: TGTGCCAGCAGCTTAGTAGCGGGGCCTTACGAGCAGTACTTC

d_call: -
cdr3_length: 15
j_call: TRBJ2-7
v_call: TRBV7-6
clone_size: -
cdr3_aa: CASSFGDVGSYEQYF
cdr3_nt: TGTGCCAGCAGCTTCGGGGACGTGGGTTCCTACGAGCAGTACTTC